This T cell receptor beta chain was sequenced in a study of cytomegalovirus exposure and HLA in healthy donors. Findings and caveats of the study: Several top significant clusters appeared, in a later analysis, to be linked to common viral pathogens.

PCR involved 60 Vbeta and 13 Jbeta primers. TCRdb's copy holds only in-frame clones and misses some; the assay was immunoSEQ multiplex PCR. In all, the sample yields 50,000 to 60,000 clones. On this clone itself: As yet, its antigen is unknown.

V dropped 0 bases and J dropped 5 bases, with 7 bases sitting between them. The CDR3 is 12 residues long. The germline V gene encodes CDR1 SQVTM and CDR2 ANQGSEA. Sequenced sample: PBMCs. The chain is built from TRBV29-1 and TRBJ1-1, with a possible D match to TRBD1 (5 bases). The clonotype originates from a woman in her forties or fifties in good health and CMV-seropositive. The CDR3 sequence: CSVEDPGTEAFF. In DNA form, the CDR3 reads TGCAGCGTTGAAGATCCAGGGACTGAAGCTTTCTTT.